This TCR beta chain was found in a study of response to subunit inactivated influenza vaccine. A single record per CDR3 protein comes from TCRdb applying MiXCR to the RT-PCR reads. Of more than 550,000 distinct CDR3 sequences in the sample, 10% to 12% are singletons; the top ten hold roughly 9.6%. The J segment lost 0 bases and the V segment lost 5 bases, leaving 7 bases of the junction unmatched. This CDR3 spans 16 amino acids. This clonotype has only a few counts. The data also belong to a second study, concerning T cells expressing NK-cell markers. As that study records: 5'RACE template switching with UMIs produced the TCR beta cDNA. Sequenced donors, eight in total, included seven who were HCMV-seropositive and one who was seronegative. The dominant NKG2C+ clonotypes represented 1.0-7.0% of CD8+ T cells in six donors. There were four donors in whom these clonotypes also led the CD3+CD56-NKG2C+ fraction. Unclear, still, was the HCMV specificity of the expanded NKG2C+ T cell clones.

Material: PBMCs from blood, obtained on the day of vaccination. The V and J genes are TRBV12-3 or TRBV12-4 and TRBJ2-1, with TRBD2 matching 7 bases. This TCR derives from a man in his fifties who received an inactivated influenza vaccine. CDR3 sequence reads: CASSLLAWGSYNEQFF. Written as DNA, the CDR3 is TGTGCCAGCAGTCTACTAGCGTGGGGCTCCTACAATGAGCAGTTCTTC.